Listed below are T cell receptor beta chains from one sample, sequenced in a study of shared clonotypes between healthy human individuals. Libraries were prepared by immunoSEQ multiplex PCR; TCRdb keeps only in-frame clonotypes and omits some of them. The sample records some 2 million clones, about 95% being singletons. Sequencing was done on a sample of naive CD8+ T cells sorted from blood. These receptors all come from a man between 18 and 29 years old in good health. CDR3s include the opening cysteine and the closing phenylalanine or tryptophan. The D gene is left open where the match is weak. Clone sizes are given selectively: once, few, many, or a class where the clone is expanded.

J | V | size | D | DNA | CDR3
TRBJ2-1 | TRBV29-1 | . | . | TGCAGCGTTGTAGGCCTAAACAATGAGCAGTTCTTC | CSVVGLNNEQFF
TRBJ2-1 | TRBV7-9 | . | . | TGTGCCAGCAGCTACGGGGACGGTCCCAATGAGCAGTTCTTC | CASSYGDGPNEQFF
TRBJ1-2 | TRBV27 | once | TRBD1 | TGTGCCAGCAGCCACCGGGACAGTCGTTGGGGCTACACCTTC | CASSHRDSRWGYTF
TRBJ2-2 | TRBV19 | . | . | TGTGCCAGTAGTATTGGTGGCGGGGAGCTGTTTTTT | CASSIGGGELFF
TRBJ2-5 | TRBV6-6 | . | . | TGTGCCAGCAGTTACGGTGAGAGCCAAGAGACCCAGTACTTC | CASSYGESQETQYF
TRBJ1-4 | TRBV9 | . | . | TGTGCCAGCAGCGTTGGAACAGGAGGATCAACTAATGAAAAACTGTTTTTT | CASSVGTGGSTNEKLFF
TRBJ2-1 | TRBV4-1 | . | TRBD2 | TGCGCCAGCAGGTGGACTAGCGGGGAATCCTACAATGAGCAGTTCTTC | CASRWTSGESYNEQFF
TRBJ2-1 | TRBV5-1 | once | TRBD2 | TGCGCCAGCAGCTTGTCCCTAGCGGGGATCTACAATGAGCAGTTCTTC | CASSLSLAGIYNEQFF
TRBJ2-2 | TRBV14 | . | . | TGTGCCAGCAGCCAAGTACCGGCCCAAATTTCCGGGGAGCTGTTTTTT | CASSQVPAQISGELFF
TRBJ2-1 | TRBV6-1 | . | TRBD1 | TGTGCCAGCAGTGAGGACAGGGGACGGTGGGACAATGAGCAGTTCTTC | CASSEDRGRWDNEQFF
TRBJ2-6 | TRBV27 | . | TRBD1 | TGTGCCAGCAGTTTATCCGCAGGGGGCGGGCCTGGGGCCAACGTCCTGACTTTC | CASSLSAGGGPGANVLTF
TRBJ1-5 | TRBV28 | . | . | TGTGCCAGCCTTCCCGGGACCGGACTGCCCCAGCATTTT | CASLPGTGLPQHF
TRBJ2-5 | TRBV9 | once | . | TGTGCCAGCAGCGAGCGGGGACAGCCCCCAGAGACCCAGTACTTC | CASSERGQPPETQYF